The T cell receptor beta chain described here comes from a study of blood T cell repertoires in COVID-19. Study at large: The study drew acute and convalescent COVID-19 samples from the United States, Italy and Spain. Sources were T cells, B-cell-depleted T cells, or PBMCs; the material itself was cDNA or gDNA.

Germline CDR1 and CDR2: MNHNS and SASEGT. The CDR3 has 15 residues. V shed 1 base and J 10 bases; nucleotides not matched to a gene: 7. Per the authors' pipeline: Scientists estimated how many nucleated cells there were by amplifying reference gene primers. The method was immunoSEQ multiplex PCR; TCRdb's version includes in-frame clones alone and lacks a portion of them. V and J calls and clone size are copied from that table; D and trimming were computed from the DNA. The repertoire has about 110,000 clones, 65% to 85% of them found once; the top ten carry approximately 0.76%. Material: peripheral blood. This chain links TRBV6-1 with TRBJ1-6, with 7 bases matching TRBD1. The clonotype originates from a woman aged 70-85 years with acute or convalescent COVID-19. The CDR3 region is CASSEGKGARSPLHF. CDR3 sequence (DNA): TGTGCCAGCAGTGAAGGGAAGGGGGCGCGATCACCCCTCCACTTT.